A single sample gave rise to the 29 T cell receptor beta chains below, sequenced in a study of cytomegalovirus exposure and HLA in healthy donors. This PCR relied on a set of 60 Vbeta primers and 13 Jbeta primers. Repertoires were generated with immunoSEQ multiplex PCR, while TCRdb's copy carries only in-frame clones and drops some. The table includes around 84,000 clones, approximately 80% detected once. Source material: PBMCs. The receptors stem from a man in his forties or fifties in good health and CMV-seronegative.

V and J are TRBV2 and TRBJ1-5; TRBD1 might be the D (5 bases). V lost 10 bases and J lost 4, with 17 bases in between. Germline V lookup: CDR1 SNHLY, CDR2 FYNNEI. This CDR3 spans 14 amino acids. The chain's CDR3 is CATSTTQENQPQHF. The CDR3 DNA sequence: TGTGCCACCTCAACCACACAGGAAAATCAGCCCCAGCATTTT.

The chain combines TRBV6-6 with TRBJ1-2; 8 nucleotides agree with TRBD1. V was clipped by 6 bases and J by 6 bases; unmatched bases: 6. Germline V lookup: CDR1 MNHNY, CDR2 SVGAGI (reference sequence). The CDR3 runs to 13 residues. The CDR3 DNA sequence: TGTGCCAGCAGCGTTGACAGGGGCCATGGCTACACCTTC. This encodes CASSVDRGHGYTF.

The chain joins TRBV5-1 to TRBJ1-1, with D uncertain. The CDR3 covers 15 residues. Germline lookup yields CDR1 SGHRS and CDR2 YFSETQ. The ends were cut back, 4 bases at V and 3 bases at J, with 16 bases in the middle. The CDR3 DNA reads TGCGCCAGCAGCGCCTCGTTAGGCAGGTACACTGAAGCTTTCTTT. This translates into CASSASLGRYTEAFF.

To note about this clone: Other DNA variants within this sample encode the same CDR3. The CDR3 sequence: CASSLAGVYNEQFF. In nucleotides, the CDR3 is TGTGCCAGCAGCTTGGCCGGAGTATACAATGAGCAGTTCTTC. This chain joins TRBV5-4 and TRBJ2-1; the D is unclear. The V end was cut by 0 bases, the J end by 4 bases, with 8 bases between. This CDR3 has 14 amino acids. Germline CDR1 reads SGHNT; CDR2 reads YYREEE (reference sequence).

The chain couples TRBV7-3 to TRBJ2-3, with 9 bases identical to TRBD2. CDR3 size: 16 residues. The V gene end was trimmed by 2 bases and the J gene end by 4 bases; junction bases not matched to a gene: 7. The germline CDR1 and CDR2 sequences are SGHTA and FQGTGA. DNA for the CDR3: TGTGCCAGCAGCTTATGGTGGCGGGGGGGCCCAGATACGCAGTATTTT. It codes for CASSLWWRGGPDTQYF. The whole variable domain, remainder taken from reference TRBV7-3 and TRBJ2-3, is GAGVSQTPSNKVTEKGKYVELRCDPISGHTALYWYRQSLGQGPEFLIYFQGTGAADDSGLPNDRFFAVRPEGSVSTLKIQRTERGDSAVYLCASSLWWRGGPDTQYFGPGTRLTVL.

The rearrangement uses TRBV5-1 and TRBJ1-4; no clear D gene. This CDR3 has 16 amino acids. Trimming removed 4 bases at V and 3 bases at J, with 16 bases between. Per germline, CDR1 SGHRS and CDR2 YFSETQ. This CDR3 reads CASSGGLGVSNEKLFF. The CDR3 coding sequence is TGCGCCAGCAGCGGCGGTCTCGGGGTGTCTAATGAAAAACTGTTTTTT.

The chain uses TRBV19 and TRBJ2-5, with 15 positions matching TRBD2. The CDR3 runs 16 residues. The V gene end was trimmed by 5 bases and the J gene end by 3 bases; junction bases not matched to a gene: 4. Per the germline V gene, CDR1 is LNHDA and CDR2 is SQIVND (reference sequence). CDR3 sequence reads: CASSGGLAGGKETQYF. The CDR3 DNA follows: TGTGCCAGTAGTGGCGGACTAGCGGGGGGGAAAGAGACCCAGTACTTC.

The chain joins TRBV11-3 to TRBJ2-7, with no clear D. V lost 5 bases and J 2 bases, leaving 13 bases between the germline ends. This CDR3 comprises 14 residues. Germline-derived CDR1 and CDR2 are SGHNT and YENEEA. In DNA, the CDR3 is TGTGCCAGCAGCCCCACCGGGTCCGCCTACGAGCAGTACTTC. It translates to CASSPTGSAYEQYF.

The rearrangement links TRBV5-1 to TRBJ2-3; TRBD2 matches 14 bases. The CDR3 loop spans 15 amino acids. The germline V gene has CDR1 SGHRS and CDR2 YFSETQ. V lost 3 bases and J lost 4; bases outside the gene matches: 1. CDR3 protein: CASSSTSGGADTQYF. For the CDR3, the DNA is TGCGCCAGCAGCTCGACTAGCGGGGGGGCAGATACGCAGTATTTT. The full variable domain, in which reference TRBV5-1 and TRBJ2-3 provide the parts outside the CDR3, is KAGVTQTPRYLIKTRGQQVTLSCSPISGHRSVSWYQQTPGQGLQFLFEYFSETQRNKGNFPGRFSGRQFSNSRSEMNVSTLELGDSALYLCASSSTSGGADTQYFGPGTRLTVL.

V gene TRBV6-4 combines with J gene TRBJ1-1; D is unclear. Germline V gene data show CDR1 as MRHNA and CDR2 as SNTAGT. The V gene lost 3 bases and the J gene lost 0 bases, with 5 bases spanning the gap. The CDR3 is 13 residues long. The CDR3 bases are TGTGCCAGCAGTGAAAGAGTGAACACTGAAGCTTTCTTT. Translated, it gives CASSERVNTEAFF.

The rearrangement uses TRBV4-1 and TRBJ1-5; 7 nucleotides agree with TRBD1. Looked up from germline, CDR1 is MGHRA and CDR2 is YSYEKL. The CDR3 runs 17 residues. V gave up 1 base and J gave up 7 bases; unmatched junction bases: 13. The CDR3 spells CASSQGQGVFSLQPQHF. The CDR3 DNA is TGCGCCAGCAGCCAAGGGCAGGGGGTTTTCTCGTTACAGCCCCAGCATTTT.

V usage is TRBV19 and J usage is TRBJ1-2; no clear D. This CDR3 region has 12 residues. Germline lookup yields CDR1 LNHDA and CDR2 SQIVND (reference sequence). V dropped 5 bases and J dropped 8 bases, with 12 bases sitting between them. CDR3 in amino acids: CASSETMGGYTF. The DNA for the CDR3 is TGTGCCAGTAGTGAGACTATGGGCGGCTACACCTTC.

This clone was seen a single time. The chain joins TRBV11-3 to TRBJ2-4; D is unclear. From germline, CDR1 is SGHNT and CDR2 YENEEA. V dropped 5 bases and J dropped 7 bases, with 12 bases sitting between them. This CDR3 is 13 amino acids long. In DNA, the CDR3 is TGTGCCAGCAGCCCTTCTTCAGTTAACATTCAGTACTTC. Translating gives CASSPSSVNIQYF.

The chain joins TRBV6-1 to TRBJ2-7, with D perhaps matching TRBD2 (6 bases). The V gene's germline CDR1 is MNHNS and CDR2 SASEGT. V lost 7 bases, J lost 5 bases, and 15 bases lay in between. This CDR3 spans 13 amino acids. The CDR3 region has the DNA TGTGCCAGCAAGGTCCCGGGGGTGAACGAGCAGTACTTC. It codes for CASKVPGVNEQYF.

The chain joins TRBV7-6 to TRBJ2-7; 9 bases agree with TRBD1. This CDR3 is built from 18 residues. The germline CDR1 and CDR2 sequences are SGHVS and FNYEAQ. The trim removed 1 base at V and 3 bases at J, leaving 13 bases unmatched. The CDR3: CASSLGGSVGDRVYEQYF. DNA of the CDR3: TGTGCCAGCAGCTTAGGAGGTAGTGTCGGGGACAGGGTCTACGAGCAGTACTTC.

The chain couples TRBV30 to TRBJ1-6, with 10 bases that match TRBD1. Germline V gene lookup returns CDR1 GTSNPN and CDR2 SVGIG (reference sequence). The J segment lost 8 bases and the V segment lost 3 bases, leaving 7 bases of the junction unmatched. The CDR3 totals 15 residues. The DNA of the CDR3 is TGTGCCTGGAGGGTTAGGGGACAGGGGTATTCACCCCTCCACTTT. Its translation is CAWRVRGQGYSPLHF.

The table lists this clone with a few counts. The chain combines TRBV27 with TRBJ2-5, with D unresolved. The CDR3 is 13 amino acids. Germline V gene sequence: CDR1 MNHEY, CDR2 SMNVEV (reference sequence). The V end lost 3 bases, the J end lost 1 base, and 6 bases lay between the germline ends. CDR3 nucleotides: TGTGCCAGCAGTTTCGTTAGCCAAGAGACCCAGTACTTC. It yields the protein CASSFVSQETQYF.

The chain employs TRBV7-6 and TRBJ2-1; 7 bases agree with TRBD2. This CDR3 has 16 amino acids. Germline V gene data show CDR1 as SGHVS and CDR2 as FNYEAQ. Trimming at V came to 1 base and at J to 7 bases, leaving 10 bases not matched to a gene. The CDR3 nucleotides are TGTGCCAGCAGCTTAGAATCGGGGGGAGAGGAAAATGAGCAGTTCTTC. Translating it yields CASSLESGGEENEQFF.

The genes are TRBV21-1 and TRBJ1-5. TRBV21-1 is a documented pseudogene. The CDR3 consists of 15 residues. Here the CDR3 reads CASSKLGVTIQPQHF. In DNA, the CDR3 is TGTGCCAGCAGCAAACTCGGGGTCACCATTCAGCCCCAGCATTTT.

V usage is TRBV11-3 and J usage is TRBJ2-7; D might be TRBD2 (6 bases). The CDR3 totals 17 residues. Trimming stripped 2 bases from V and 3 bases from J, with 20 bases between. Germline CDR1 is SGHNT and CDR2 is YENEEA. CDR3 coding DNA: TGTGCCAGCAGCTTAACTTGGATTACTCAGGACTACTACGAGCAGTACTTC. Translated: CASSLTWITQDYYEQYF.

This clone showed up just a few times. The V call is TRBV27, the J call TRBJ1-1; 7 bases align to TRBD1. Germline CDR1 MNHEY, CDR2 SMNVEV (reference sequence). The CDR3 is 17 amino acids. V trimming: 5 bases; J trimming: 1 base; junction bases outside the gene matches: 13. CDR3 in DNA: TGTGCCAGCAGTAACCAGCCGGGACAGAGAAGGAACACTGAAGCTTTCTTT. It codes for CASSNQPGQRRNTEAFF.

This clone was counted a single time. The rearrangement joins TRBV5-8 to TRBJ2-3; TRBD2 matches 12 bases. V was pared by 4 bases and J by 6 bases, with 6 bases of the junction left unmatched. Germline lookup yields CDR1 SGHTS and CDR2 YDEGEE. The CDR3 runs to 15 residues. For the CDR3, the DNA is TGTGCCAGCAGCGAGACTAGCGGGGGATGGGATACGCAGTATTTT. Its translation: CASSETSGGWDTQYF.

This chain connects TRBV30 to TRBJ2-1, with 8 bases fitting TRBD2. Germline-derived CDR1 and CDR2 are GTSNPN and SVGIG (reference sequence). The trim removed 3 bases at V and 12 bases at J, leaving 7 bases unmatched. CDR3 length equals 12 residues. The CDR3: CAWRLAGGTQFF. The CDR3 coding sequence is TGTGCCTGGAGGTTGGCGGGGGGAACGCAGTTCTTC.

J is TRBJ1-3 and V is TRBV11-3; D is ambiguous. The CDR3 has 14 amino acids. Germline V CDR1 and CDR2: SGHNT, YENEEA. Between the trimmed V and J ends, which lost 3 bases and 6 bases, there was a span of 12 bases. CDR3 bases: TGTGCCAGCAGCTTTTCGGGGTTGAAAAACACCATATATTTT. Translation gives CASSFSGLKNTIYF.

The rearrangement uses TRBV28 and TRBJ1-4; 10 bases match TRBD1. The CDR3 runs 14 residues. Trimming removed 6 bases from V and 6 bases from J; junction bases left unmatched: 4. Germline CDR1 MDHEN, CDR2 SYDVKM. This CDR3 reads CASRTGTGDEKLFF. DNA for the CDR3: TGTGCCAGCAGGACCGGGACAGGGGATGAAAAACTGTTTTTT.

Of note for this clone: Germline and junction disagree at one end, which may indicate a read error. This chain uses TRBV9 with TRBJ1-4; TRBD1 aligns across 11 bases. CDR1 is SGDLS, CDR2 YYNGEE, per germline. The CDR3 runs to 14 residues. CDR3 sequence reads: CASSVGTGGAKTVF. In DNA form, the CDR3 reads TGTGCCAGCAGCGTAGGGACAGGGGGCGCAAAAACTGTTTTT. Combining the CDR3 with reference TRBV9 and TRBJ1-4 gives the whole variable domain DSGVTQTPKHLITATGQRVTLRCSPRSGDLSVYWYQQSLDQGLQFLIQYYNGEERAKGNILERFSAQQFPDLHSELNLSSLELGDSALYFCASSVGTGGAKTVFGSGTQLSVL.

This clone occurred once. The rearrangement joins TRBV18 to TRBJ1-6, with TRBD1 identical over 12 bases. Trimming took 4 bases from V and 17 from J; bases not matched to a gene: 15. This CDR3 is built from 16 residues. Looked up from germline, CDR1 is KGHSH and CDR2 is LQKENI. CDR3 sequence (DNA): TGTGCCAGCTCACAGAGTGTCCCGGGACAGGGGGCTTCAATCCACTTT. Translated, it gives CASSQSVPGQGASIHF.

The CDR3: CAWIRSGNTIYF. Here the CDR3 DNA reads TGTGCCTGGATTCGGTCTGGAAACACCATATATTTT. The J gene is TRBJ1-3, the V gene TRBV30; D is unclear. The CDR3 extends over 12 amino acids. The V and J ends lost 4 bases and 1 base respectively, with 5 bases between them. The germline CDR1 and CDR2 sequences are GTSNPN and SVGIG (reference sequence).

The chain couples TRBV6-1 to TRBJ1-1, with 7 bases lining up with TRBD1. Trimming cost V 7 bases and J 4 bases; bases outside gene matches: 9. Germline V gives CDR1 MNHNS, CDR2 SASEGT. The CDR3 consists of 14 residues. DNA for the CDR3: TGTGCCAGCACCCAGGACAGGAAGGTCACTGAAGCTTTCTTT. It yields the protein CASTQDRKVTEAFF.